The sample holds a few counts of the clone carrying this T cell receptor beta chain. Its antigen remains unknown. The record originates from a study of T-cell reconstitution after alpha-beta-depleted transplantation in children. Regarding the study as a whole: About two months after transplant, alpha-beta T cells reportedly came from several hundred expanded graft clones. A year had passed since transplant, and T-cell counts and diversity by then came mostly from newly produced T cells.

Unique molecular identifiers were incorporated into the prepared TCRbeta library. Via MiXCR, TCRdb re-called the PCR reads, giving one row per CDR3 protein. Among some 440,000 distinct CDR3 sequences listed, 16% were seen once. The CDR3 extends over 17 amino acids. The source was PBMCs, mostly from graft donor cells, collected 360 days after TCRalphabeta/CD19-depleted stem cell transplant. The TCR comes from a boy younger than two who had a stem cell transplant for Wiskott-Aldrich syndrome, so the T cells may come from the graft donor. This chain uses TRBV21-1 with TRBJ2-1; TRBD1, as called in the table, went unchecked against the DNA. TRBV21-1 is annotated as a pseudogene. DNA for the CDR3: TGTGCCAGCAGCAAAGTACTGAGGGACAGAGGCTACAATGAGCAGTTCTTC. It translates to CASSKVLRDRGYNEQFF.